This passage covers 14 T cell receptor beta chains from one sample sequenced in a study of blood T cell repertoires in COVID-19. Only in-frame clones appear in the TCRdb table, and some are missing; sequencing was by immunoSEQ multiplex PCR. The sample lists fewer than 200,000 clones, approximately 84% occurring once. Sequencing was done on a sample of peripheral blood. These receptors originate from a woman older than 75 with acute or convalescent COVID-19.

The genes are TRBV12-3 or TRBV12-4 and TRBJ1-1; D gene ambiguous. CDR3 size: 13 residues. Trimming removed 2 bases from V and 3 bases from J, with 7 bases in between. CDR3 loop: CASSLSFYTEAFF. CDR3 DNA: TGTGCCAGCAGTTTAAGCTTCTACACTGAAGCTTTCTTT.

This clone was counted a single time. The DNA for the CDR3 is TGTGCCAGCAGTCCCAGGCAGGGGAACTATGGCTACACCTTC. Its protein product is CASSPRQGNYGYTF. The J gene is TRBJ1-2, the V gene TRBV6-6, with D perhaps TRBD1 (6 bases). Trimming removed 5 bases at V and 2 bases at J, with 12 bases between. Germline V gene sequence: CDR1 MNHNY, CDR2 SVGAGI (reference sequence). The CDR3 loop spans 14 amino acids.

The V gene is TRBV5-1, the J gene TRBJ2-5; 7 bases are a match to TRBD1. The germline V gene has CDR1 SGHRS and CDR2 YFSETQ. The CDR3 totals 17 residues. J lost 1 base, V lost 4 bases, and 13 bases had no gene match. The CDR3 region has the DNA TGCGCCAGCAGCCCGGACAGGATGGGAGCCCTCCAAGAGACCCAGTACTTC. Residues: CASSPDRMGALQETQYF.

The CDR3 nucleotides read TGTGCCTGGGAACCCGGACAGGGGGCAGGACAGCCCCAGCATTTT. It codes for CAWEPGQGAGQPQHF. The V gene is TRBV30, the J gene TRBJ1-5; 11 nucleotides agree with TRBD1. The germline V gene encodes CDR1 GTSNPN and CDR2 SVGIG (reference sequence). The trim removed 5 bases at V and 7 bases at J, leaving 10 bases unmatched. The CDR3 is 15 residues long.

The chain joins TRBV9 to TRBJ1-2, with a possible D match to TRBD1 (6 bases). The V gene lost 3 bases and the J gene lost 8 bases, with 23 bases spanning the gap. From germline, CDR1 is SGDLS and CDR2 YYNGEE. There are 16 residues in the CDR3. The CDR3 DNA reads TGTGCCAGCAGCGGCTACATTGGACAGTTAGGCGCAGGCTACACCTTC. This encodes CASSGYIGQLGAGYTF.

The chain carries TRBV15 and TRBJ1-1; 10 nucleotides align to TRBD1. V trimming: 9 bases; J trimming: 3 bases; junction bases outside the gene matches: 4. The germline V gene encodes CDR1 LNHNV and CDR2 YYDKDF (reference sequence). The length of the CDR3 is 13 residues. The CDR3 region is CATRQGAYTEAFF. Here the CDR3 DNA reads TGTGCCACACGACAGGGGGCTTACACTGAAGCTTTCTTT.

This chain joins TRBV2 and TRBJ2-7; D may be TRBD1 (6 bases). Germline V gene sequence: CDR1 SNHLY, CDR2 FYNNEI. Deletions cut 4 bases from V and 1 base from J, with 8 bases between. There are 13 residues in the CDR3. The CDR3 loop reads CASSVDRSYEQYF. CDR3 coding DNA: TGTGCCAGCAGTGTGGACAGATCCTACGAGCAGTACTTC. The complete variable domain, with remaining parts taken from reference TRBV2 and TRBJ2-7, reads EPEVTQTPSHQVTQMGQEVILRCVPISNHLYFYWYRQILGQKVEFLVSFYNNEISEKSEIFDDQFSVERPDGSNFTLKIRSTKLEDSAMYFCASSVDRSYEQYFGPGTRLTVT.

The rearrangement links TRBV20-1 to TRBJ1-2, with D possibly matching TRBD1 (5 bases). CDR1 is DFQATT, CDR2 SNEGSKA, per germline (reference sequence). The V end lost 3 bases, the J end lost 7 bases, and 9 bases lay between the germline ends. The CDR3 has 11 residues. Written as DNA, the CDR3 is TGCAGTGCTAGCAGGGAAGGTGGCTACACCTTC. As protein: CSASREGGYTF.

The chain combines TRBV7-2 with TRBJ1-1; 8 nucleotides align to TRBD1. The CDR3 totals 15 residues. In germline, CDR1 is SGHTA, CDR2 FQGNSA. The ends lost 1 base at V and 5 bases at J; junction bases unmatched: 6. The CDR3 sequence: CASSLVRTGLTEAFF. DNA of the CDR3: TGTGCCAGCAGCTTAGTTAGGACAGGGCTTACTGAAGCTTTCTTT.

Concerning this clone: Other DNA sequences in this sample translate to the same CDR3. The chain combines TRBV5-1 with TRBJ1-3; TRBD1 is a possible D gene (6 bases). The ends were cut back, 0 bases at V and 3 bases at J, with 10 bases in the middle. The germline V gene encodes CDR1 SGHRS and CDR2 YFSETQ. This CDR3 is 15 amino acids long. CDR3 bases: TGCGCCAGCAGCTTGGAACAGGGAAGTGGAAACACCATATATTTT. Translation gives CASSLEQGSGNTIYF.

V is TRBV6-2 or TRBV6-3 and J is TRBJ1-1; 10 bases match TRBD1. Germline V gene sequence: CDR1 MNHEY, CDR2 SVGEGT. The CDR3 extends over 16 amino acids. V lost 6 bases to trimming and J lost 4 bases; unmatched junction nucleotides: 11. CDR3 protein: CASSLDRGSGSTEAFF. The CDR3 DNA is TGTGCCAGCAGCCTGGACAGGGGGTCGGGGAGCACTGAAGCTTTCTTT.

This clone was detected a few times. The V call is TRBV7-2, the J call TRBJ2-7; 7 nucleotides match TRBD2. V shed 0 bases, J shed 3 bases, and the junction held 2 bases outside the gene matches. Germline V CDR1 and CDR2: SGHTA, FQGNSA. This CDR3 is built from 14 residues. CDR3 residues: CASSLAGGYYEQYF. Written as DNA, the CDR3 is TGTGCCAGCAGCTTAGCGGGAGGGTACTACGAGCAGTACTTC.

The V call is TRBV7-9, the J call TRBJ2-3, with 13 bases aligning to TRBD2. With V trimmed by 5 bases and J by 5 bases, 13 bases remained unmatched. The CDR3 has 18 amino acids. Per the germline V gene, CDR1 is SEHNR and CDR2 is FQNEAQ (reference sequence). The CDR3 nucleotides are TGTGCCAGCAGCATACTAGCGGGAGGGCCCGGGATTGGAGATACGCAGTATTTT. Encoded protein: CASSILAGGPGIGDTQYF.

V gene TRBV19 combines with J gene TRBJ1-3, with D unclear. The V gene lost 9 bases and the J gene lost 0 bases, with 15 bases spanning the gap. Germline CDR1 LNHDA, CDR2 SQIVND (reference sequence). The CDR3 has 15 residues. The CDR3 loop reads CASKQTGSSGNTIYF. The CDR3 nucleotides read TGTGCCAGCAAACAAACGGGGTCCTCTGGAAACACCATATATTTT.